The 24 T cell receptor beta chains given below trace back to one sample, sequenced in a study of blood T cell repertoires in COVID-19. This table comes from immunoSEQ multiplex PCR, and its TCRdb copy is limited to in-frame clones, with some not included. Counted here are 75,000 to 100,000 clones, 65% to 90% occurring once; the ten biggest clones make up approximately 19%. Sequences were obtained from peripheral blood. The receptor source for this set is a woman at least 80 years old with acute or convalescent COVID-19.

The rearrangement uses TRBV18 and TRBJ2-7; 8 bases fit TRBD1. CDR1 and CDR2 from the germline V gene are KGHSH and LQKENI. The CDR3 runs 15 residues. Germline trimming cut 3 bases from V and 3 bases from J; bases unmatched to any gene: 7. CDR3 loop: CASSPIGQGIYEQYF. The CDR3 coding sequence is TGTGCCAGCTCACCTATCGGACAGGGAATCTACGAGCAGTACTTC.

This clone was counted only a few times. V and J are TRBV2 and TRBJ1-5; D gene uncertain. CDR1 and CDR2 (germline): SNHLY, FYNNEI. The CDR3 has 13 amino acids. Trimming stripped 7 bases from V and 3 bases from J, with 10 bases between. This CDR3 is CASNWEHNQPQHF. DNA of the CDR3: TGTGCCAGCAACTGGGAGCACAATCAGCCCCAGCATTTT.

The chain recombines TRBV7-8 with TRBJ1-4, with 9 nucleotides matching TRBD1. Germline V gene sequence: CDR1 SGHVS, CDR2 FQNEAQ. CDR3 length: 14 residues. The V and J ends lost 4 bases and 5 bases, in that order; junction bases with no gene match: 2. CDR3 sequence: CASSSQGANEKLFF. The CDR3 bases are TGTGCCAGCAGCTCACAGGGGGCGAATGAAAAACTGTTTTTT. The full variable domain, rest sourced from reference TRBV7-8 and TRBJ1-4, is GAGVSQSPRYKVAKRGQDVALRCDPISGHVSLFWYQQALGQGPEFLTYFQNEAQLDKSGLPSDRFFAERPEGSVSTLKIQRTQQEDSAVYLCASSSQGANEKLFFGSGTQLSVL.

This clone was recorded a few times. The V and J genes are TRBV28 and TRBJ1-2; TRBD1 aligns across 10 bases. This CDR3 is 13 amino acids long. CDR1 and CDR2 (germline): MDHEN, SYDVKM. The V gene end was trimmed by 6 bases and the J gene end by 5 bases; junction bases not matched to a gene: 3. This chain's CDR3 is CASRDRGRYGYTF. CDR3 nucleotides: TGTGCCAGCAGGGACAGGGGGAGGTATGGCTACACCTTC.

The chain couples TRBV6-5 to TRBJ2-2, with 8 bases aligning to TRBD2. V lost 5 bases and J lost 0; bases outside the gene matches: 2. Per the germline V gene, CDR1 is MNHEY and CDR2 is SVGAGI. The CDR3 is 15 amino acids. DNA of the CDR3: TGTGCCAGCAGTCGAGCGGGGGCGAACACCGGGGAGCTGTTTTTT. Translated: CASSRAGANTGELFF.

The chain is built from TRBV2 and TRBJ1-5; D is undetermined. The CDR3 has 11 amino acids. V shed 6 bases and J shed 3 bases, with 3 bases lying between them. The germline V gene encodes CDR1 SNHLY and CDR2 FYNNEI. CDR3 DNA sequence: TGTGCCAGCAGGTACAATCAGCCCCAGCATTTT. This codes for CASRYNQPQHF. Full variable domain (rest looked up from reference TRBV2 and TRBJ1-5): EPEVTQTPSHQVTQMGQEVILRCVPISNHLYFYWYRQILGQKVEFLVSFYNNEISEKSEIFDDQFSVERPDGSNFTLKIRSTKLEDSAMYFCASRYNQPQHFGDGTRLSIL.

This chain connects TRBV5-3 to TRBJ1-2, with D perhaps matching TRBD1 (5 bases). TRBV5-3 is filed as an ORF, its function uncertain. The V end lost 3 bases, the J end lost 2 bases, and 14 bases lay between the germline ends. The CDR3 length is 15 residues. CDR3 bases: TGTGCCAGAAGCTCTCCGACAGTGGGGAACTATGGCTACACCTTC. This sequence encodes CARSSPTVGNYGYTF.

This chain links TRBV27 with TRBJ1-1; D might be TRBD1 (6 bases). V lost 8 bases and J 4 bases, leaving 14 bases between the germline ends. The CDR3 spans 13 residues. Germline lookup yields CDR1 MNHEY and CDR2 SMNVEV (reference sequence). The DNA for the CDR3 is TGTGCCAGCCGAAAGGGGGGGGGCACTGAAGCTTTCTTT. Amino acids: CASRKGGGTEAFF.

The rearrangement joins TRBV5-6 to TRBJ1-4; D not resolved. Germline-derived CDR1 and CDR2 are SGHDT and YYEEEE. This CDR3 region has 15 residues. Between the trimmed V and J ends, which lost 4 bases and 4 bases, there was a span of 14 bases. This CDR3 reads CASSSRGSYNEKLFF. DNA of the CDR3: TGTGCCAGCAGCAGTCGAGGCAGTTATAATGAAAAACTGTTTTTT.

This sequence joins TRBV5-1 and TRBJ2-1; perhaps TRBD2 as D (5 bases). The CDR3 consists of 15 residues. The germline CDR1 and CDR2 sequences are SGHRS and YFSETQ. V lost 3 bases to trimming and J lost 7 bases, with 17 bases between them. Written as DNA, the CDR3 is TGCGCCAGCAGCTATCTCTTGGGTCGGGGAAATGAGCAGTTCTTC. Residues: CASSYLLGRGNEQFF.

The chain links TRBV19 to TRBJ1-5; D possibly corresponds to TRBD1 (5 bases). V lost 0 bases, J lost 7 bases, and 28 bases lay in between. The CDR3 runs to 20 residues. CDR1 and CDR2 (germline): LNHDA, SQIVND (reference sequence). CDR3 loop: CASSIDGEGPGRAVKQPQHF. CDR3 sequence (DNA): TGTGCCAGTAGTATAGATGGGGAGGGGCCAGGCAGGGCGGTCAAGCAGCCCCAGCATTTT. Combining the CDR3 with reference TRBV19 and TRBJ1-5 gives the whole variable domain DGGITQSPKYLFRKEGQNVTLSCEQNLNHDAMYWYRQDPGQGLRLIYYSQIVNDFQKGDIAEGYSVSREKKESFPLTVTSAQKNPTAFYLCASSIDGEGPGRAVKQPQHFGDGTRLSIL.

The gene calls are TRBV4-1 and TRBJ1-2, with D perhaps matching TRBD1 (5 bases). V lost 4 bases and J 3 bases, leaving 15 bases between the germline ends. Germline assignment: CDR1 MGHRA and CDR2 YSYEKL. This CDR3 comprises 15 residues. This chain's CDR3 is CASSPEEQAYYGYTF. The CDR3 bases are TGCGCCAGCAGCCCAGAGGAACAGGCTTACTATGGCTACACCTTC.

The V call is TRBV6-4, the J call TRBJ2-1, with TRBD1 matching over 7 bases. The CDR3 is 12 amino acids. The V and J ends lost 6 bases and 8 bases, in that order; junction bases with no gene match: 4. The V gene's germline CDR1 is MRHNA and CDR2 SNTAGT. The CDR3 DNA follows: TGTGCCAGCAGCGAGACAGGGTATGAGCAGTTCTTC. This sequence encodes CASSETGYEQFF.

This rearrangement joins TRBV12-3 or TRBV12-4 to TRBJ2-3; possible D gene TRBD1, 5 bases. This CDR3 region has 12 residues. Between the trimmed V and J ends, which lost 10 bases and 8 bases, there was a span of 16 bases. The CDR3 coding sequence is TGTGCCACACGAGACTCCAGGGCTACGCAGTATTTT. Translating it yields CATRDSRATQYF.

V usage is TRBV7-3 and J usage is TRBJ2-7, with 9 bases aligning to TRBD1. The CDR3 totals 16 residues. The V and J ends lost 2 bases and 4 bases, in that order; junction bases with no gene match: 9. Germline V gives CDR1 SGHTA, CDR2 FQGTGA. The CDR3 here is CASSLGPQGAGYEQYF. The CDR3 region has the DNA TGTGCCAGCAGCTTAGGACCACAGGGGGCGGGTTACGAGCAGTACTTC.

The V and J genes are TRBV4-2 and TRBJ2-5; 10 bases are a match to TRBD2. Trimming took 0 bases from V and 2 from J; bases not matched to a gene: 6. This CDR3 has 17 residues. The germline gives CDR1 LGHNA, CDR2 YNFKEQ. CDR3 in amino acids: CASSQDSLAGGQETQYF. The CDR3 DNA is TGTGCCAGCAGCCAAGATAGTTTAGCGGGGGGACAAGAGACCCAGTACTTC.

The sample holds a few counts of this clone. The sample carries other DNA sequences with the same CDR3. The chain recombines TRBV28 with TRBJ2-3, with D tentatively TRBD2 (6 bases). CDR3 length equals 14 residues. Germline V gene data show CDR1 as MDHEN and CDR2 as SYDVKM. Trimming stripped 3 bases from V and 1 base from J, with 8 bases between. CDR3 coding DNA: TGTGCCAGCAGTTTTGTAGCGGGCACAGATACGCAGTATTTT. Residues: CASSFVAGTDTQYF. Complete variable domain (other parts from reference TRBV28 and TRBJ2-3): DVKVTQSSRYLVKRTGEKVFLECVQDMDHENMFWYRQDPGLGLRLIYFSYDVKMKEKGDIPEGYSVSREKKERFSLILESASTNQTSMYLCASSFVAGTDTQYFGPGTRLTVL.

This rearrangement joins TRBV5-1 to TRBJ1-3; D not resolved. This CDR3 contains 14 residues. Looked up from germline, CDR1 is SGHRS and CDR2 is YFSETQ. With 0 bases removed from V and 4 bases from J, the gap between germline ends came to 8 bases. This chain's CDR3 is CASSLVEFGNTIYF. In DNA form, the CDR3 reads TGCGCCAGCAGCTTGGTAGAATTCGGAAACACCATATATTTT.

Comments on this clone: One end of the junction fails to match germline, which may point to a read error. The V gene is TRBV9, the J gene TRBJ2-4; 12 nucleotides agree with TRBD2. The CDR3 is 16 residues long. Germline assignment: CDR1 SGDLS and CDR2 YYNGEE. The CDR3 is CASSVGLAGEGGIQYF. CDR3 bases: TGTGCCAGCAGCGTAGGACTAGCGGGGGAAGGGGGCATTCAGTACTTT.

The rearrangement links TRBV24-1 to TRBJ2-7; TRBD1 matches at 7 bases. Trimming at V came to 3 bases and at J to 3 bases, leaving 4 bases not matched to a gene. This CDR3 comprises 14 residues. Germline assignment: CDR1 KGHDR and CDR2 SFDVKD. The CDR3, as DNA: TGTGCCACCAGTGATACGACAGGGAGCTACGAGCAGTACTTC. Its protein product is CATSDTTGSYEQYF.

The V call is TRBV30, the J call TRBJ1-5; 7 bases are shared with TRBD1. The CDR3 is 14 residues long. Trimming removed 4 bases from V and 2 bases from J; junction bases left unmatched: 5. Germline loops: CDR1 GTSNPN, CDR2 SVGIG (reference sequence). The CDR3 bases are TGTGCCTGGAAGTCTCAGGGGGGCAATCAGCCCCAGCATTTT. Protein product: CAWKSQGGNQPQHF.

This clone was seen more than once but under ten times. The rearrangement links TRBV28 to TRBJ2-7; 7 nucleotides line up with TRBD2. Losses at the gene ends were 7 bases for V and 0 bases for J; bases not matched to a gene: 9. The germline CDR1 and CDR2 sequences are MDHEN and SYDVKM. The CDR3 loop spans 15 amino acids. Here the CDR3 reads CASNLLAVLSYEQYF. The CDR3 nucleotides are TGTGCCAGCAATCTCCTAGCGGTGCTCTCCTACGAGCAGTACTTC. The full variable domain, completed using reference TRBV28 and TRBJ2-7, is DVKVTQSSRYLVKRTGEKVFLECVQDMDHENMFWYRQDPGLGLRLIYFSYDVKMKEKGDIPEGYSVSREKKERFSLILESASTNQTSMYLCASNLLAVLSYEQYFGPGTRLTVT.

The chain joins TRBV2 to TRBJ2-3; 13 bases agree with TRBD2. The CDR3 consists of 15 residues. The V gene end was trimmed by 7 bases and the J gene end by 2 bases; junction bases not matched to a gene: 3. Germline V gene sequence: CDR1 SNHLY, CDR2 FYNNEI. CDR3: CASTGTSGATDTQYF. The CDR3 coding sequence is TGTGCCAGCACCGGGACTAGCGGGGCCACAGATACGCAGTATTTT.

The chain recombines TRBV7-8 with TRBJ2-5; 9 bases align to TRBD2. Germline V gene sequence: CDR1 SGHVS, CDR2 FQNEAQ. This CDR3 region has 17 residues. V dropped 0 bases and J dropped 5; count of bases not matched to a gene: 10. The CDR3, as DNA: TGTGCCAGCAGCTTAGCGATAGCGGGGGCCAAGGCGGAGACCCAGTACTTC. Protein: CASSLAIAGAKAETQYF.